This T cell receptor (beta chain) stems from a study of T cell changes during pregnancy in multiple sclerosis. The germline gives CDR1 SGHVS, CDR2 FQNEAQ. Trimming took 5 bases from V and 0 from J; bases not matched to a gene: 5. The CDR3 contains 16 residues. Profiling relied on immunoSEQ multiplex PCR, and the TCRdb table lists in-frame clones only, not all of them. Among tens of thousands of clones listed, more than 75% were seen once. This receptor was identified in a female donor in good health, enrolled as a control in a pregnancy study. The rearrangement links TRBV7-8 to TRBJ1-5, with 9 bases identical to TRBD1. The specimen was peripheral blood, collected in the second trimester of pregnancy. CDR3 region: CASSTATGGSNQPQHF. As DNA, the CDR3 is TGTGCCAGCAGCACCGCGACAGGGGGTAGCAATCAGCCCCAGCATTTT.